The following is a T cell receptor beta chain sequence with its context. Its antigen is unidentified. This entry belongs to a study of T cell responses to AZD1222 COVID-19 vaccine. Study-wide findings and caveats: Nearly half of the spike-specific TCRs reportedly recognize variant regions that carry no mutations. White British donors predominated, females outnumbered males, and clonal diversity was possibly underestimated. Spike-specific TCR breadth and depth were elevated following two AZD1222 doses.

The repertoire was sequenced with immunoSEQ multiplex PCR; TCRdb's copy has only in-frame clones and lacks some. The table shows about 140,000 clones, with about 89% occurring only once. V lost 6 bases and J 0 bases, leaving 13 bases between the germline ends. The CDR3 extends over 15 amino acids. Germline V gene sequence: CDR1 MNHEY, CDR2 SMNVEV (reference sequence). The sequences come from peripheral blood, collected on day 0 of AZD1222 vaccination. The genes are TRBV27 and TRBJ2-3; D might be TRBD1 or TRBD2, each matching 5 bases. The TCR sequence derives from an adult in good health. CDR3 DNA: TGTGCCAGCAGCCGCTCGGGGCCGAGCACAGATACGCAGTATTTT. This gives the protein CASSRSGPSTDTQYF.